This T cell receptor beta chain came from a study of control samples from healthy donors and cancer patients. Assay: immunoSEQ multiplex PCR; the TCRdb copy retains only in-frame clones and omits some. The data show approximately 100,000 clones, over 75% seen once. There are 17 residues in the CDR3. Germline CDR1 is SGHNT and CDR2 is YENEEA. V lost 2 bases to trimming and J lost 9 bases, with 20 bases between them. The source of this sequence is a woman in her 40s in good health. The chain is built from TRBV11-3 and TRBJ1-6, with D tentatively TRBD1 (5 bases). The material sequenced was blood. CDR3 nucleotide sequence: TGTGCCAGCAGCTTATCGGGTTGGGGCAGGGAAGGTTCACCCCTCCACTTT. Translation gives CASSLSGWGREGSPLHF.